The rows below give T cell receptor beta chains drawn from one sample of a study of regulatory T cells in long-lasting Graves disease. Each CDR3 protein gets one entry after TCRdb re-called the multiplex PCR reads with MiXCR. This table has 550,000 to 650,000 distinct CDR3 sequences, about 16% appearing once. The sample also formed part of further work on T cells in Graves' hyperthyroidism and ophthalmopathy.

Sequencing was performed on peripheral blood mononuclear cells (PBMCs), taken at new diagnosis, from a patient treated with antithyroid drugs. These receptors originate from a man between 18 and 35 years old with Graves disease. The CDR3 runs from the conserved cysteine through the conserved F or W. The order of the fields is J gene, clone size, D gene, V gene, CDR3 DNA, CDR3 protein. A D gene is named only where the DNA matches it firmly. Size values are once, few and many counts, or a class for expanded clones, and some rows have none.

j_gene: TRBJ1-1
abundance: .
d_gene: TRBD1
v_gene: TRBV3-1
CDR3nt: TGTGCCAGCAGCCAAGCTTTGACAGGGCAAAGAGCTTTCTTT
CDR3aa: CASSQALTGQRAFF

j_gene: TRBJ2-5
abundance: few
d_gene: .
v_gene: TRBV5-1
CDR3nt: TGCGCCAGCAGCCAAGGTATGGGGACTCAAGAGACCCAGTACTTC
CDR3aa: CASSQGMGTQETQYF

j_gene: TRBJ2-1
abundance: .
d_gene: TRBD2
v_gene: TRBV9
CDR3nt: TGTGCCAGCAGCAGGGAGGGAGGGCCAGTCTACAATGAGCAGTTCTTC
CDR3aa: CASSREGGPVYNEQFF

j_gene: TRBJ2-1
abundance: few
d_gene: TRBD2
v_gene: TRBV15
CDR3nt: TGTGCCACCGAGAGATCGGCTAGCGGGAATACAAATGAGCAGTTCTTC
CDR3aa: CATERSASGNTNEQFF

j_gene: TRBJ2-1
abundance: few
d_gene: TRBD2
v_gene: TRBV5-8
CDR3nt: TGTGCCAGCAGCCCTGGGGCGGGAGGGCCATCCTACAATGAGCAGTTCTTC
CDR3aa: CASSPGAGGPSYNEQFF

j_gene: TRBJ2-7
abundance: few
d_gene: .
v_gene: TRBV19
CDR3nt: TGTGCCAGTAGTAGGGAGTTTCCCTGGGAGCAGTACTTC
CDR3aa: CASSREFPWEQYF

j_gene: TRBJ2-3
abundance: .
d_gene: .
v_gene: TRBV18
CDR3nt: TGTGCCAGCTCACCGCAGGGTGGGACAGATACGCAGTATTTT
CDR3aa: CASSPQGGTDTQYF

j_gene: TRBJ2-7
abundance: many
d_gene: .
v_gene: TRBV7-9
CDR3nt: TGTGCCAGCAGTCCGACTCTAATTGGGGAGAACTACGAGCAGTACTTC
CDR3aa: CASSPTLIGENYEQYF

j_gene: TRBJ2-3
abundance: few
d_gene: TRBD2
v_gene: TRBV4-1
CDR3nt: TGCGCCAGCAGCCAAAATAGCGGGAGGGCCTACGCGACAGATACGCAGTATTTT
CDR3aa: CASSQNSGRAYATDTQYF

j_gene: TRBJ2-3
abundance: many
d_gene: TRBD1
v_gene: TRBV18
CDR3nt: TGTGCCAGCTCACCGGGACAGGCGCGGTATTTGGATACGCAGTATTTT
CDR3aa: CASSPGQARYLDTQYF

j_gene: TRBJ2-3
abundance: many
d_gene: .
v_gene: TRBV11-2
CDR3nt: TGTGCCAGCAGCTTAGATATGAACACAGATACGCAGTATTTT
CDR3aa: CASSLDMNTDTQYF

j_gene: TRBJ2-1
abundance: many
d_gene: .
v_gene: TRBV27
CDR3nt: TGTGCCAGTCAGGTTTACAATGAGCAGTTCTTC
CDR3aa: CASQVYNEQFF

j_gene: TRBJ2-2
abundance: .
d_gene: TRBD2
v_gene: TRBV28
CDR3nt: TGTGCCAGCAGGCATAGCGGGAGGGGGGCTGGGGAGCTGTTTTTT
CDR3aa: CASRHSGRGAGELFF

j_gene: TRBJ2-5
abundance: many
d_gene: TRBD1
v_gene: TRBV20-1
CDR3nt: TGCAGTGCTAGAAAGAGGGGACAGTTAGTTGAGACCCAGTACTTC
CDR3aa: CSARKRGQLVETQYF

j_gene: TRBJ1-2
abundance: .
d_gene: .
v_gene: TRBV28
CDR3nt: TGTGCCAGCAGTTGGGTCTATGGCTACACCTTC
CDR3aa: CASSWVYGYTF

j_gene: TRBJ1-2
abundance: many
d_gene: .
v_gene: TRBV5-1
CDR3nt: TGCGCCAGCAGCTTGGATACAGGGAGCTATGGCTACACCTTC
CDR3aa: CASSLDTGSYGYTF

j_gene: TRBJ2-1
abundance: .
d_gene: TRBD1
v_gene: TRBV5-1
CDR3nt: TGCGCCAGCAGCGACAGGGTCGGTATGAATGAGCAGTTCTTC
CDR3aa: CASSDRVGMNEQFF

j_gene: TRBJ1-2
abundance: few
d_gene: TRBD1
v_gene: TRBV29-1
CDR3nt: TGCAGCGTTGAAGATCGCAGGGGGTGGGGCTACACCTTC
CDR3aa: CSVEDRRGWGYTF

j_gene: TRBJ1-2
abundance: .
d_gene: .
v_gene: TRBV20-1
CDR3nt: TGCAGTGCTGAAGACAGGATAAACTATGGCTACACCTTC
CDR3aa: CSAEDRINYGYTF

j_gene: TRBJ2-1
abundance: .
d_gene: .
v_gene: TRBV10-3
CDR3nt: TGTGCCATCAGTCGACAACCCGAGGTGGGGGAGGCTTCCTCCTACAATGAGCAGTTCTTC
CDR3aa: CAISRQPEVGEASSYNEQFF

j_gene: TRBJ2-5
abundance: many
d_gene: TRBD2
v_gene: TRBV25-1
CDR3nt: TGTGCCAGCAGTGCGAGCGGGGTACAAGAGACCCAGTACTTC
CDR3aa: CASSASGVQETQYF

j_gene: TRBJ2-5
abundance: few
d_gene: TRBD2
v_gene: TRBV7-9
CDR3nt: TGTGCCAGCAGCTTAAGGCGGGAGCCCCAAGAGACCCAGTACTTC
CDR3aa: CASSLRREPQETQYF

j_gene: TRBJ2-3
abundance: .
d_gene: TRBD2
v_gene: TRBV20-1
CDR3nt: TGCAGTGCTAGTGGACTAGCGGGAACAGATACGCAGTATTTT
CDR3aa: CSASGLAGTDTQYF

j_gene: TRBJ2-3
abundance: .
d_gene: TRBD2
v_gene: TRBV3-1
CDR3nt: TGTGCCAGCAGACAGCGGGAGGGCGGTGATACGCAGTATTTT
CDR3aa: CASRQREGGDTQYF

j_gene: TRBJ2-3
abundance: many
d_gene: .
v_gene: TRBV12-3/TRBV12-4
CDR3nt: TGTGCCAGCAGTTTTACCAGCATGAGAGGGACAGATACGCAGTATTTT
CDR3aa: CASSFTSMRGTDTQYF

j_gene: TRBJ1-3
abundance: .
d_gene: .
v_gene: TRBV19
CDR3nt: TGTGCCAGTACCGGAAGCTCTGGAAACACCATATATTTT
CDR3aa: CASTGSSGNTIYF

j_gene: TRBJ2-1
abundance: few
d_gene: TRBD2
v_gene: TRBV20-1
CDR3nt: TGCAGTGCAGATGGGACTAGCGGGAGTTTACGGGCTCCATACAATGAGCAGTTCTTC
CDR3aa: CSADGTSGSLRAPYNEQFF

j_gene: TRBJ2-3
abundance: few
d_gene: .
v_gene: TRBV3-1
CDR3nt: TGTGCCAGCCGGGGTCTTCCCAGCACAGATACGCAGTATTTT
CDR3aa: CASRGLPSTDTQYF

j_gene: TRBJ1-5
abundance: many
d_gene: .
v_gene: TRBV18
CDR3nt: TGTGCCAGCTCACCGGAGGCCGGGGCCGATCAGCCCCAGCATTTT
CDR3aa: CASSPEAGADQPQHF

j_gene: TRBJ1-1
abundance: .
d_gene: .
v_gene: TRBV6-1
CDR3nt: TGTGCCAGCAGTCCAATAACGGCGGGGGGGAACACTGAAGCTTTCTTT
CDR3aa: CASSPITAGGNTEAFF

j_gene: TRBJ1-2
abundance: few
d_gene: .
v_gene: TRBV6-1
CDR3nt: TGTGCCAGCAGACAGCTTTATGGCTACACCTTC
CDR3aa: CASRQLYGYTF

j_gene: TRBJ2-5
abundance: .
d_gene: .
v_gene: TRBV7-2
CDR3nt: TGTGCCAGCAACCTTGACAGGGCGACCGGCGGGGGGCAAGAGACCCAGTACTTC
CDR3aa: CASNLDRATGGGQETQYF

j_gene: TRBJ1-1
abundance: many
d_gene: .
v_gene: TRBV18
CDR3nt: TGTGCCAGCTCACCTGGACGGGAGAACACTGAAGCTTTCTTT
CDR3aa: CASSPGRENTEAFF

j_gene: TRBJ2-7
abundance: few
d_gene: TRBD1
v_gene: TRBV11-2
CDR3nt: TGTGCCAGCACCCCCGAGGGGACAGGGAACTACGAGCAGTACTTC
CDR3aa: CASTPEGTGNYEQYF

j_gene: TRBJ1-1
abundance: few
d_gene: .
v_gene: TRBV19
CDR3nt: TGTGCCAGCCGCCCGACGGGGGGTACGGGCACTGAAGCTTTCTTT
CDR3aa: CASRPTGGTGTEAFF

j_gene: TRBJ2-7
abundance: .
d_gene: .
v_gene: TRBV13
CDR3nt: TGTGCCAGCAGCGTAGAGGGCGCGAATCCCGAGCAGTACTTC
CDR3aa: CASSVEGANPEQYF

j_gene: TRBJ1-6
abundance: .
d_gene: TRBD1
v_gene: TRBV20-1
CDR3nt: TGCAGTGCTTCCTCTCGACAGGGTCCGTATTCACCCCTCCACTTT
CDR3aa: CSASSRQGPYSPLHF

j_gene: TRBJ2-1
abundance: .
d_gene: TRBD2
v_gene: TRBV7-9
CDR3nt: TGTGCCAGCAGCCTCACCGGGACTAGAGGCTACAATGAGCAGTTCTTC
CDR3aa: CASSLTGTRGYNEQFF

j_gene: TRBJ1-1
abundance: many
d_gene: .
v_gene: TRBV7-9
CDR3nt: TGTGCCAGCAGCCCTCCGGGGGGCATTGACACTGAAGCTTTCTTT
CDR3aa: CASSPPGGIDTEAFF

j_gene: TRBJ1-3
abundance: few
d_gene: .
v_gene: TRBV7-9
CDR3nt: TGTGCCAGCCAGCTGGGACAAAACTCTGGAAACACCATATATTTT
CDR3aa: CASQLGQNSGNTIYF

j_gene: TRBJ2-2
abundance: .
d_gene: .
v_gene: TRBV5-6
CDR3nt: TGTGCCAGCAGCTTGTCCGCCTTGAGTCTGTCGCTGTTTTTT
CDR3aa: CASSLSALSLSLFF

j_gene: TRBJ2-3
abundance: many
d_gene: TRBD1
v_gene: TRBV5-1
CDR3nt: TGCGCCAGCAGCCGCGGACAGGGTATGACAGATACGCAGTATTTT
CDR3aa: CASSRGQGMTDTQYF

j_gene: TRBJ1-1
abundance: .
d_gene: .
v_gene: TRBV5-1
CDR3nt: TGCGCCAGCAGCAACGGAATTGTAGGGGTTGGTGAAGCTTTCTTT
CDR3aa: CASSNGIVGVGEAFF